What follows are 10 T cell receptor beta chains derived from one specimen sequenced in a study of CD8 T cells in ankylosing spondylitis. Study-wide results and limits: Ankylosing spondylitis blood appeared to carry a characteristic TCR beta motif of several highly homologous variants.

For these receptors, no antigen is known. TCRdb itself ran the 5' RACE reads through MiXCR, one entry per CDR3 protein. The table includes 700,000 to 1,000,000 distinct CDR3 sequences, about 11% detected once. Material: blood, either unsorted or a sorted T cell fraction (not recorded which). These receptors all come from a male donor with ankylosing spondylitis.

The chain employs TRBV27 and TRBJ1-2; D possibly corresponds to TRBD1 (5 bases). Trimming took off 0 bases at V and 8 bases at J, with 19 bases between the two ends. This CDR3 contains 16 residues. Germline V gene sequence: CDR1 MNHEY, CDR2 SMNVEV (reference sequence). CDR3 coding DNA: TGTGCCAGCAGTTTATCAGGAAGTCCCGGGGGTGTAGGCTACACCTTC. It translates to CASSLSGSPGGVGYTF.

The CDR3, as DNA: TGTGCCAGCAGTGATCCAGGGAGCTCCTACGAGCAGTACTTC. Translation gives CASSDPGSSYEQYF. The V call is TRBV25-1, the J call TRBJ2-7; D possibly uses TRBD1 or TRBD2 (5 bases each). This CDR3 is built from 14 residues. In germline, CDR1 is MGHDK, CDR2 SYGVNS. Trimming left V 3 bases short and J 0 bases short, with 9 bases between.

This clonotype was picked up a small number of times. The V and J genes are TRBV7-2 and TRBJ2-3; D remains unclear. The CDR3 totals 15 residues. Germline loops: CDR1 SGHTA, CDR2 FQGNSA. V was clipped by 3 bases and J by 1 base, with 11 bases between them. The CDR3 bases are TGTGCCAGCAGCTTGGAGACCCATCGCACAGATACGCAGTATTTT. Its protein is CASSLETHRTDTQYF.

The chain is built from TRBV7-9 and TRBJ2-7; D may be TRBD1 (5 bases). CDR1 is SEHNR and CDR2 is FQNEAQ in the germline V gene (reference sequence). This CDR3 region has 15 residues. The ends were cut back, 5 bases at V and 3 bases at J, with 17 bases in the middle. As DNA, the CDR3 is TGTGCCAGCAGCAGTCAGGGCCAGGACCTCTACGAGCAGTACTTC. It encodes CASSSQGQDLYEQYF.

This chain joins TRBV12-3 or TRBV12-4 and TRBJ1-3, with D maybe TRBD1 (6 bases). V was cut by 7 bases and J by 2 bases, with 15 bases left in between. The CDR3 sequence is 15 residues long. This CDR3 is CASTPDSQTGNTIYF. CDR3 coding DNA: TGTGCCAGCACCCCGGACAGTCAAACTGGAAACACCATATATTTT.

V and J are TRBV18 and TRBJ2-1; 7 nucleotides line up with TRBD1. CDR3 size: 13 residues. The J segment lost 7 bases and the V segment lost 5 bases, leaving 5 bases of the junction unmatched. Germline V gives CDR1 KGHSH, CDR2 LQKENI. The CDR3 DNA is TGTGCCAGCTCAGAGGGACAGACTAATGAGCAGTTCTTC. It codes for CASSEGQTNEQFF.

V gene TRBV5-5 combines with J gene TRBJ2-1, with D perhaps being TRBD1 or TRBD2 (5 bases each). The V gene's germline CDR1 is SGHKS and CDR2 YYEKEE (reference sequence). V was clipped by 2 bases and J by 8 bases, with 14 bases between them. The length of the CDR3 is 14 residues. As DNA, the CDR3 is TGTGCCAGCAGCTTCCGGGACCCCCGCGATGAGCAGTTCTTC. This gives the protein CASSFRDPRDEQFF.

This clonotype was counted at least ten times. The chain joins TRBV20-1 to TRBJ2-2, with D tentatively TRBD2 (5 bases). The CDR3 runs 16 residues. The ends were cut back, 0 bases at V and 3 bases at J, with 14 bases in the middle. Germline CDR1 and CDR2: DFQATT and SNEGSKA (reference sequence). CDR3 amino acids: CSARDAGRTYTGELFF. The CDR3 nucleotides are TGCAGTGCTAGAGATGCGGGTAGGACCTACACCGGGGAGCTGTTTTTT.

This clonotype was seen more than once but under ten times. The chain is built from TRBV10-3 and TRBJ1-2, with D maybe TRBD1 (5 bases). Germline loops: CDR1 ENHRY, CDR2 SYGVKD. Trimming shortened V by 11 bases and J by 0 bases, and 10 bases separated the two germline ends. The CDR3 has 12 amino acids. The CDR3 DNA is TGTGCCCTCGGGGCCTCTAACTATGGCTACACCTTC. It yields the protein CALGASNYGYTF.

This clonotype was seen repeatedly, ten times or more. The chain is built from TRBV5-1 and TRBJ2-7; maybe TRBD1 (6 bases). The CDR3 has 15 residues. Germline V gene lookup returns CDR1 SGHRS and CDR2 YFSETQ. Trimming took off 0 bases at V and 2 bases at J, with 12 bases between the two ends. The CDR3 loop reads CASSLGTAETYEQYF. CDR3 nucleotide sequence: TGCGCCAGCAGCTTGGGGACAGCGGAGACCTACGAGCAGTACTTC.